Below, 27 T cell receptor beta chains from the same sample are listed, as sequenced in a study of T-cell memory formation after mild COVID-19. TCRdb recomputed calls from the 5' RACE reads with MiXCR, one row per CDR3 protein. The table includes around 150,000 distinct CDR3 sequences, around a tenth detected once. The sequenced material came from PBMCs or a T cell subset sorted from them (not recorded which). The receptors come from a man between 18 and 29 years old who had mild COVID-19 (a few samples of this study predate the infection). Cell type and time point are not known.

The chain combines TRBV6-5 with TRBJ2-2; possible D gene TRBD1, 5 bases. CDR3 size: 13 residues. V was trimmed by 4 bases and J by 4 bases, leaving 7 bases between them. The germline V gene has CDR1 MNHEY and CDR2 SVGAGI. The CDR3 DNA reads TGTGCCAGCAGTTCAGGGCTCACCGGGGAGCTGTTTTTT. This sequence encodes CASSSGLTGELFF.

The genes are TRBV11-2 and TRBJ1-5; D might be TRBD1 (6 bases). This CDR3 comprises 13 residues. CDR1 is SGHAT and CDR2 is FQNNGV in the germline V gene. V lost 5 bases to trimming and J lost 13 bases, with 18 bases between them. The chain's CDR3 is CASSREIGQGQHF. DNA for the CDR3: TGTGCCAGCAGCCGAGAGATAGGGCAGGGGCAGCATTTT.

The chain recombines TRBV5-6 with TRBJ1-1; D remains ambiguous. The V end was cut by 5 bases, the J end by 7 bases, with 9 bases between. Germline V gives CDR1 SGHDT, CDR2 YYEEEE. The CDR3 contains 11 residues. CDR3 residues: CASSEHGEAFF. Here the CDR3 DNA reads TGTGCCAGCAGTGAGCATGGTGAAGCTTTCTTT.

This clonotype has more than one count but fewer than ten. V and J are TRBV11-2 and TRBJ2-1; 8 bases fit TRBD2. Germline V CDR1 and CDR2: SGHAT, FQNNGV. After removal of 5 bases from V and 5 bases from J, the junction contained 11 bases not matched to a gene. The CDR3 sequence is 16 residues long. CDR3 bases: TGTGCCAGCAGCGAACCACTAGGGCGGGGGGACAATGAGCAGTTCTTC. Protein: CASSEPLGRGDNEQFF.

In this sample, this clonotype turned up a few times. The chain employs TRBV20-1 and TRBJ1-2; D is ambiguous. From germline, CDR1 is DFQATT and CDR2 SNEGSKA (reference sequence). CDR3 length equals 9 residues. Trimming cost V 5 bases and J 6 bases, with 4 bases left between them. Here the CDR3 reads CSAHDGYTF. Here the CDR3 DNA reads TGCAGTGCTCACGATGGCTACACCTTC.

The rearrangement uses TRBV6-6 and TRBJ2-7, with 7 bases identical to TRBD1. CDR1 MNHNY and CDR2 SVGAGI come from the germline V gene (reference sequence). This CDR3 spans 12 amino acids. V lost 8 bases to trimming and J lost 4 bases; unmatched junction nucleotides: 5. The CDR3 reads CASFPTGYEQYV. DNA of the CDR3: TGTGCCAGCTTTCCGACAGGGTACGAGCAGTACGTC.

This clonotype was detected ten times or more. The J gene is TRBJ2-3, the V gene TRBV6-6, with 9 nucleotides matching TRBD2. The CDR3 totals 15 residues. V lost 6 bases to trimming and J lost 1 base; unmatched junction nucleotides: 5. Per the germline V gene, CDR1 is MNHNY and CDR2 is SVGAGI (reference sequence). Here the CDR3 DNA reads TGTGCCAGCAGCCTGCGGGGGGGCGGCACAGATACGCAGTATTTT. The encoded protein is CASSLRGGGTDTQYF.

This chain joins TRBV7-2 and TRBJ2-1; TRBD2 matches at 10 bases. Germline V gene lookup returns CDR1 SGHTA and CDR2 FQGNSA. The J segment lost 9 bases and the V segment lost 0 bases, leaving 5 bases of the junction unmatched. This CDR3 has 15 residues. The CDR3 region has the DNA TGTGCCAGCAGCTTAGCCAGCGGGGGGGCGTTTGAGCAGTTCTTC. Translated: CASSLASGGAFEQFF.

This clonotype was detected many times. The rearrangement links TRBV7-2 to TRBJ2-7; a weak D match, TRBD2 (5 bases). Germline V gene lookup returns CDR1 SGHTA and CDR2 FQGNSA. With 0 bases removed from V and 2 bases from J, the gap between germline ends came to 17 bases. The CDR3 spans 17 residues. The CDR3 DNA sequence: TGTGCCAGCAGCTTAGCGACTGCGGGCCAGCCCCCCTACGAGCAGTACGTC. It translates to CASSLATAGQPPYEQYV.

V is TRBV11-3 and J is TRBJ2-1; D may be TRBD1 or TRBD2 (5 bases each). Trimming removed 7 bases from V and 6 bases from J, with 22 bases in between. The CDR3 contains 16 residues. The germline gives CDR1 SGHNT, CDR2 YENEEA. CDR3 sequence reads: CASIPGNGGWLNEQFF. The CDR3 DNA reads as TGTGCCAGCATCCCGGGCAATGGGGGATGGCTCAATGAGCAGTTCTTC.

The rearrangement links TRBV12-3 or TRBV12-4 to TRBJ2-5; 7 bases match TRBD1. Unmatched junction bases numbered 4, after V lost 6 bases and J lost 0 bases. The CDR3 consists of 14 residues. This chain's CDR3 is CASRRGQNQETQYF. CDR3 DNA: TGTGCCAGCAGGAGGGGACAGAACCAAGAGACCCAGTACTTC.

The V call is TRBV20-1, the J call TRBJ1-2, with no clear D. V was shortened by 5 bases and J by 4 bases, with 14 bases between the two germline ends. The CDR3 extends over 13 amino acids. CDR1 is DFQATT, CDR2 SNEGSKA, per germline (reference sequence). The CDR3 DNA reads as TGCAGTGCTGGTAACTACGGTTCCTATGGCTACACCTTC. This gives the protein CSAGNYGSYGYTF.

This clonotype has a single count. The V gene is TRBV30, the J gene TRBJ1-1, with D perhaps matching TRBD1 (5 bases). Trimming stripped 2 bases from V and 7 bases from J, with 14 bases between. Germline CDR1 is GTSNPN and CDR2 is SVGIG (reference sequence). The CDR3 is made up of 13 amino acids. This CDR3 is CAWSWGSVFEAFF. The CDR3 region has the DNA TGTGCCTGGAGTTGGGGCTCGGTGTTTGAAGCTTTCTTT.

The CDR3 protein is CSVVDRAYGYTF. The CDR3 coding sequence is TGCAGCGTGGTGGACAGAGCCTATGGCTACACCTTC. The chain joins TRBV29-1 to TRBJ1-2, with D possibly being TRBD1 (6 bases). Trimming took off 6 bases at V and 4 bases at J, with 12 bases between the two ends. The CDR3 has 12 residues. Germline V gives CDR1 SQVTM, CDR2 ANQGSEA.

The chain carries TRBV7-2 and TRBJ2-1, with D perhaps TRBD1 (5 bases). Germline loops: CDR1 SGHTA, CDR2 FQGNSA. This CDR3 region has 16 residues. V was shortened by 1 base and J by 2 bases, with 12 bases between the two germline ends. The CDR3 nucleotides read TGTGCCAGCAGCTTAGTTTCAGGGAACCCCTACAATGAGCAGTTCTTC. Its protein product is CASSLVSGNPYNEQFF.

This clonotype was seen a handful of times. The J gene is TRBJ1-5, the V gene TRBV29-1, with a possible D match to TRBD1 (5 bases). The CDR3 contains 12 residues. Germline lookup yields CDR1 SQVTM and CDR2 ANQGSEA. Between the trimmed V and J ends, which lost 6 bases and 5 bases, there was a span of 11 bases. CDR3 DNA: TGCAGCGTCGGAATGGGGGATCAGCCCCAGCATTTT. Residues: CSVGMGDQPQHF.

In this sample, this clonotype turned up a few times. This chain links TRBV28 with TRBJ1-4; 7 positions agree with TRBD1. The CDR3 covers 14 residues. V lost 4 bases, J lost 7 bases, and 6 bases stayed unmatched. The germline CDR1 and CDR2 sequences are MDHEN and SYDVKM. The DNA for the CDR3 is TGTGCCAGCAGTTCCGGACAGGAAGGTGAAAAACTGTTTTTT. Its protein is CASSSGQEGEKLFF.

Only a few counts were recorded for this clonotype. This chain connects TRBV23-1 to TRBJ2-4, with 9 positions matching TRBD2. TRBV23-1 has ORF status, its function being uncertain. There are 21 residues in the CDR3. V was clipped by 4 bases and J by 1 base; unmatched bases: 20. CDR3 sequence (DNA): TGCGCCAGCAGTCGCCCCACGAGTCCTAGCGGGGTGGGGTATGCCAAAAACATTCAGTACTTC. Translated: CASSRPTSPSGVGYAKNIQYF.

Notes on this clonotype: At one boundary the junction diverges from the germline segment, which might be a read error. V and J are TRBV7-2 and TRBJ1-4; a possible D gene is TRBD1 (5 bases). This CDR3 has 14 amino acids. Germline CDR1 reads SGHTA; CDR2 reads FQGNSA. CDR3 sequence: CASSSQGANEKLIF. The CDR3 coding sequence is TGTGCCAGCAGCTCCCAGGGAGCTAATGAAAAACTGATTTTT.

This clonotype was recorded a few times. The V and J genes are TRBV10-3 and TRBJ1-2; TRBD1 matches 8 bases. The CDR3 loop spans 13 amino acids. The germline gives CDR1 ENHRY, CDR2 SYGVKD. The ends lost 9 bases at V and 3 bases at J; junction bases unmatched: 6. CDR3 DNA: TGTGCCATAGGACAGGGAACACACTATGGCTACACCTTC. Its protein is CAIGQGTHYGYTF.

This clonotype was recorded a few times. The J gene is TRBJ2-1, the V gene TRBV7-3; 10 positions match TRBD2. V gave up 3 bases and J gave up 6 bases; unmatched junction bases: 5. CDR1 and CDR2 from the germline V gene are SGHTA and FQGTGA. CDR3 size: 15 residues. The CDR3 spells CASSFTSGVGNEQFF. CDR3 coding DNA: TGTGCCAGCAGCTTCACTAGCGGGGTGGGCAATGAGCAGTTCTTC.

This clonotype was picked up one time. This sequence joins TRBV9 and TRBJ1-1; D not resolved. Germline V CDR1 and CDR2: SGDLS, YYNGEE. Trimming cost V 3 bases and J 6 bases, with 12 bases left between them. The CDR3 has 13 residues. The CDR3 coding sequence is TGTGCCAGCAGCGGGGGAATTATTTCTGAAGCTTTCTTT. Encoded protein: CASSGGIISEAFF.

The CDR3, as DNA: TGTGCCAGCAGTACCTTTGTTGGAGGAGTCACCGGGGAGCTGTTTTTT. As protein: CASSTFVGGVTGELFF. The gene calls are TRBV7-2 and TRBJ2-2; D is possibly TRBD2 (5 bases). V lost 6 bases and J lost 4, with 18 bases in between. Per germline, CDR1 SGHTA and CDR2 FQGNSA. This CDR3 is 16 amino acids long. Filled out from reference TRBV7-2 and TRBJ2-2, the complete variable domain reads GAGVSQSPSNKVTEKGKDVELRCDPISGHTALYWYRQSLGQGLEFLIYFQGNSAPDKSGLPSDRFSAERTGGSVSTLTIQRTQQEDSAVYLCASSTFVGGVTGELFFGEGSRLTVL.

Many counts were recorded for this clonotype. The V and J genes are TRBV4-1 and TRBJ2-5, with 9 bases matching TRBD2. Unmatched junction bases numbered 7, after V lost 4 bases and J lost 4 bases. CDR3 length: 15 amino acids. Germline CDR1 is MGHRA and CDR2 is YSYEKL. The CDR3 nucleotides are TGCGCCAGCAGCCCGCGGGGGGGGATCCTAGAGACCCAGTACTTC. It codes for CASSPRGGILETQYF.

This clonotype was seen a handful of times. This rearrangement joins TRBV2 to TRBJ2-1; D ambiguous. Trimming shortened V by 8 bases and J by 2 bases, and 13 bases separated the two germline ends. CDR1 is SNHLY and CDR2 is FYNNEI in the germline V gene. CDR3 size: 14 residues. The CDR3 DNA reads as TGTGCCAGCGCTGGGGAATTTACCTACAATGAGCAGTTCTTC. The encoded protein is CASAGEFTYNEQFF.

The rearrangement links TRBV12-3 or TRBV12-4 to TRBJ2-1; TRBD1 is a possible D gene (6 bases). V lost 5 bases, J lost 2 bases, and 19 bases lay in between. The CDR3 spans 17 residues. The CDR3 sequence: CASSPSGQPPPYNEQFF. The CDR3 DNA reads as TGTGCCAGCAGTCCTAGTGGACAGCCTCCCCCCTACAATGAGCAGTTCTTC.

V usage is TRBV7-9 and J usage is TRBJ2-7; D might be TRBD2 (5 bases). Per the germline V gene, CDR1 is SEHNR and CDR2 is FQNEAQ (reference sequence). V was pared by 3 bases and J by 6 bases, with 9 bases between. The CDR3 extends over 12 amino acids. CDR3: CASSFAGFEQYF. DNA of the CDR3: TGTGCCAGCAGCTTCGCGGGTTTCGAGCAGTACTTC.